This T cell receptor beta chain derives from a study of identical twins. Each CDR3 protein is one row after TCRdb ran MiXCR on the 5' RACE reads. The sample consists of roughly 700,000 distinct CDR3 sequences, over 8.5% of them appearing once. This clonotype was observed many times. These same records also appear under a second study, on yellow fever vaccine responses in identical twins.

Material for sequencing was PBMCs. The source is a woman in her late teens or twenties in good health.

The CDR3 DNA reads as TGCGCCAGCAGCTTCGGACAGAGCACAGATACGCAGTATTTT. Translation: CASSFGQSTDTQYF. This chain joins TRBV5-1 and TRBJ2-3; TRBD1 is a possible D gene (6 bases). Between the trimmed V and J ends, which lost 2 bases and 0 bases, there was a span of 7 bases. The CDR3 loop spans 14 amino acids. Germline assignment: CDR1 SGHRS and CDR2 YFSETQ. The full variable domain, in which reference TRBV5-1 and TRBJ2-3 provide the parts outside the CDR3, is KAGVTQTPRYLIKTRGQQVTLSCSPISGHRSVSWYQQTPGQGLQFLFEYFSETQRNKGNFPGRFSGRQFSNSRSEMNVSTLELGDSALYLCASSFGQSTDTQYFGPGTRLTVL.